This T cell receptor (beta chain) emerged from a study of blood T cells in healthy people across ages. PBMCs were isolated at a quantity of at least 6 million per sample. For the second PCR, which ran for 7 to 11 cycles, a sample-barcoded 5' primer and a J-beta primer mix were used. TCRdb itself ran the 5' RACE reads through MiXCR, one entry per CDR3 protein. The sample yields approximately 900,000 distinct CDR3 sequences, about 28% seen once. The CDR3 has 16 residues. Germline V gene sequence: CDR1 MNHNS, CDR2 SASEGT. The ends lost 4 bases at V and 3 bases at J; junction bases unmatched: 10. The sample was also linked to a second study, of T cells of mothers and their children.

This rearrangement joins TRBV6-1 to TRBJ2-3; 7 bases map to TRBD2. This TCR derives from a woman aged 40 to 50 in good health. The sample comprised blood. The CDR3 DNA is TGTGCCAGCAGTGGAGATCGTGGGGGGGTAACAGATACGCAGTATTTT. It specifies CASSGDRGGVTDTQYF.